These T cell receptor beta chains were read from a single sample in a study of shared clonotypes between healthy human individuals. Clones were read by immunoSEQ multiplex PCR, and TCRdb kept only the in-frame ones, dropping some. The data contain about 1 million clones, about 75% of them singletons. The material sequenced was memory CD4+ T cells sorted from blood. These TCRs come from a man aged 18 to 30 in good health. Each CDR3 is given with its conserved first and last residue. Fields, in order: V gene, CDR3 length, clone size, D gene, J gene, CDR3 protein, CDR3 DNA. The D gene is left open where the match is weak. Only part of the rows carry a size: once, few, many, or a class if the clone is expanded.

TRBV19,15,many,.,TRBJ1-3,CASSGLSYAGNTIYF,TGTGCCAGTAGTGGGCTCTCATACGCTGGAAACACCATATATTTT
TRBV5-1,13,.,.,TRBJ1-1,CASSFWTAAEAFF,TGCGCCAGCAGCTTCTGGACCGCGGCTGAAGCTTTCTTT
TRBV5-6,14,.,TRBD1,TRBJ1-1,CASSNRDRDTEAFF,TGTGCCAGCAGCAACCGGGACAGGGACACTGAAGCTTTCTTT
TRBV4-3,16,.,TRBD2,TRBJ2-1,CASSPLSASGRGEQFF,TGCGCCAGCAGCCCCCTTTCGGCTAGCGGGAGAGGTGAGCAGTTCTTC
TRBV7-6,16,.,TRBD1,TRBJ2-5,CASSLIPGQSKETQYF,TGTGCCAGCAGCTTAATACCGGGACAGTCTAAAGAGACCCAGTACTTC
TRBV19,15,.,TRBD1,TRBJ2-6,CASSADRAGANVLTF,TGTGCCAGTAGTGCGGACAGGGCCGGGGCCAACGTCCTGACTTTC
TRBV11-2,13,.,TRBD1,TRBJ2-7,CASKTGGDYEQYF,TGTGCCAGCAAGACAGGGGGGGACTACGAGCAGTACTTC
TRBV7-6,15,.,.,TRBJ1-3,CASSLAVQPGNTIYF,TGTGCCAGCAGCTTAGCGGTTCAGCCTGGAAACACCATATATTTT
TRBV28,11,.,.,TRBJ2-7,CASSPAYEQYF,TGTGCCAGCAGCCCCGCCTACGAGCAGTACTTC
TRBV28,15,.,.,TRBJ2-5,CASSLIGGGGETQYF,TGTGCCAGCAGTTTAATTGGAGGGGGCGGAGAGACCCAGTACTTC
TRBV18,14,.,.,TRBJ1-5,CASSLTGERQPQHF,TGTGCCAGCTCATTGACAGGTGAACGACAGCCCCAGCATTTT
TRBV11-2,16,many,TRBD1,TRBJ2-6,CASSLDRVPGANVLTF,TGTGCCAGCAGCTTGGACAGGGTACCCGGGGCCAACGTCCTGACTTTC
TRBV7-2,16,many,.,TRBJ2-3,CASSLAVAGPTDTQYF,TGTGCCAGCAGCTTAGCGGTGGCGGGACCCACAGATACGCAGTATTTT
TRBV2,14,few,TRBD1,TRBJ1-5,CASSGTGYNQPQHF,TGTGCCAGCAGCGGGACAGGCTACAATCAGCCCCAGCATTTT
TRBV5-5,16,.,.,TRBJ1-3,CASSSEITFSGNTIYF,TGTGCCAGCAGCTCGGAAATAACGTTCTCTGGAAACACCATATATTTT
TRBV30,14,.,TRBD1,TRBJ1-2,CAWSPDREGYGYTF,TGTGCCTGGAGCCCAGACAGGGAGGGCTATGGCTACACTTTC
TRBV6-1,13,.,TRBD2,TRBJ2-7,CASSLRDYAEQYF,TGTGCCAGCAGCCTAAGGGACTACGCCGAGCAGTACTTC
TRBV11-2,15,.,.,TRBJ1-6,CASSLGQAYNSPLHF,TGTGCCAGCAGCTTAGGGCAGGCCTATAATTCACCCCTCCACTTT
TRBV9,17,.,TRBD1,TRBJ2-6,CASSSGQASSGANVLTF,TGTGCCAGCAGCTCGGGACAGGCAAGCTCTGGGGCCAACGTCCTGACTTTC
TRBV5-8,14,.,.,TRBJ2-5,CASSHRDLRETQYF,TGTGCCAGCAGCCACCGGGACCTCAGGGAGACCCAGTACTTC
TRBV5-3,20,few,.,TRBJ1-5,CARNVRAPLVVAALNQPQHF,TGTGCCAGAAACGTCCGAGCGCCGCTTGTGGTGGCAGCCCTCAATCAGCCCCAGCATTTT
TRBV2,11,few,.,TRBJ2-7,CASSELTEQYF,TGTGCCAGCAGTGAATTGACCGAGCAGTACTTC
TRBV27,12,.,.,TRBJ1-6,CASSSFGPPLHF,TGTGCCAGCAGTTCCTTCGGTCCACCCCTCCACTTT
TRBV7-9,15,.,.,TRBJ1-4,CASSLQGLDGEKLFF,TGTGCCAGCAGCTTGCAGGGGTTAGACGGTGAAAAACTGTTTTTT
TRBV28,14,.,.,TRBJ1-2,CASSSGQANYGYTF,TGTGCCAGCAGCTCAGGACAAGCTAACTATGGCTACACCTTC
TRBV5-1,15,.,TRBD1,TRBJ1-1,CASSLSLDRASEAFF,TGCGCCAGCAGCCTTTCGCTGGACAGGGCATCTGAAGCTTTCTTT
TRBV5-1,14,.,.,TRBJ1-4,CASGTGLEYEKLFF,TGCGCCAGCGGAACAGGGCTAGAATACGAAAAACTGTTTTTT
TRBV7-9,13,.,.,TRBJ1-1,CASSLEGNGEAFF,TGTGCCAGCAGCTTGGAGGGGAACGGTGAAGCTTTCTTT
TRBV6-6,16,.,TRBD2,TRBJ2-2,CASSRTSGRAPGELFF,TGTGCCAGCAGTAGGACTAGCGGGAGGGCCCCCGGGGAGCTGTTTTTT
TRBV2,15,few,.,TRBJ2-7,CASIGGGLIPGEQYF,TGTGCCAGCATCGGAGGAGGACTTATACCGGGAGAGCAGTACTTC
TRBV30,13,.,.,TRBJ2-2,CAWVSQGPGELFF,TGTGCCTGGGTGAGCCAGGGCCCCGGGGAGCTGTTTTTT
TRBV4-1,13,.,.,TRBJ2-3,CASSHTRTDTQYF,TGCGCCAGCAGCCACACGCGCACAGATACGCAGTATTTT
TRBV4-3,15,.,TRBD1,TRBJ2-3,CASSPGQGSTDTQYF,TGCGCCAGCAGCCCTGGACAGGGAAGCACAGATACGCAGTATTTT
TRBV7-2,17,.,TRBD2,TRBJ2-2,CASSPVSGRASSGELFF,TGTGCCAGCAGCCCTGTGAGCGGGAGGGCCAGCAGCGGGGAGCTGTTTTTT
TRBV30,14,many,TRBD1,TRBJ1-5,CAWSSDRGNQPQHF,TGTGCCTGGAGCTCCGACAGGGGCAATCAGCCCCAGCATTTT
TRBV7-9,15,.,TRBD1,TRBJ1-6,CASSFWDRDGSPLHF,TGTGCCAGCAGCTTCTGGGACAGGGACGGTTCACCCCTCCACTTT
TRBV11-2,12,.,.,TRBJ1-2,CASSPDKYGYTF,TGTGCCAGCAGCCCCGACAAGTATGGCTACACCTTC
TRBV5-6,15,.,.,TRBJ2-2,CASTDTRDKTGELFF,TGTGCCAGCACCGATACCCGGGACAAGACCGGGGAGCTGTTTTTT
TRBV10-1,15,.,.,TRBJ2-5,CASSYTQRYQETQYF,TGCGCCAGCAGTTACACCCAACGGTACCAAGAGACCCAGTACTTC
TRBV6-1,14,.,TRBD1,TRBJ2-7,CASSRTGRFYEQYF,TGTGCCAGCAGCCGGACAGGGCGGTTCTACGAGCAGTACTTC
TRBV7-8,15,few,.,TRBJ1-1,CASIRSRALGTEAFF,TGTGCCAGCATTAGAAGCCGGGCGCTGGGAACTGAAGCTTTCTTT
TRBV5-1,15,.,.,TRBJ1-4,CASSPTANEGEKLFF,TGCGCCAGCAGCCCGACAGCTAATGAGGGAGAAAAACTGTTTTTT
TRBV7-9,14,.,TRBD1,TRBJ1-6,CASSAGTALPPLHF,TGTGCCAGCAGCGCCGGGACAGCCCTTCCACCCCTCCACTTT
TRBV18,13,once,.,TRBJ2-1,CASSPSRDHEQFF,TGTGCCAGCTCACCAAGCAGGGACCATGAGCAGTTCTTC